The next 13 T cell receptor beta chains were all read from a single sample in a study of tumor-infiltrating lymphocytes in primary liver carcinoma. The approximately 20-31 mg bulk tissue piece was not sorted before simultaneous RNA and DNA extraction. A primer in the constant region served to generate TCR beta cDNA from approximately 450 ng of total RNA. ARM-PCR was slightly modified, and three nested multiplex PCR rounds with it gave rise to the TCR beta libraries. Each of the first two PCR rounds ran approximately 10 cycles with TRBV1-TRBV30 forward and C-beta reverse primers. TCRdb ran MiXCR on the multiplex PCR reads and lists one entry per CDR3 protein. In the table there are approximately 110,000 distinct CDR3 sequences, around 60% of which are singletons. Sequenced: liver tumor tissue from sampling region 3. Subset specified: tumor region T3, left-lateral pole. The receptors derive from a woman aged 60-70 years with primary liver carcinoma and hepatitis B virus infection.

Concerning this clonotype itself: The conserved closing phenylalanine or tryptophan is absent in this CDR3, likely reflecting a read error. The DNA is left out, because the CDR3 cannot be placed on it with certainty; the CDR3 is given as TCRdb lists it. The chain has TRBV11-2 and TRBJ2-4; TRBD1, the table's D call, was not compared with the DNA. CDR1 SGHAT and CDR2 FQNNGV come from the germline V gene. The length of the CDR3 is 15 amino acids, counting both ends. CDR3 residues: CASSLDGWGRDIPYY.

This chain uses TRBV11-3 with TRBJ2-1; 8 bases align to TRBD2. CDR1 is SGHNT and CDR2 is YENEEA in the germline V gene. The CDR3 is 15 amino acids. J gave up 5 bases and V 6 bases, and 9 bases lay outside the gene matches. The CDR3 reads CASRPRRSGNNEQFF. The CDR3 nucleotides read TGTGCCAGCAGGCCTCGACGTAGCGGGAACAATGAGCAGTTCTTC. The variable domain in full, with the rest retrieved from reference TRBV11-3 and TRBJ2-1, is EAGVVQSPRYKIIEKKQPVAFWCNPISGHNTLYWYLQNLGQGPELLIRYENEEAVDDSQLPKDRFSAERLKGVDSTLKIQPAELGDSAVYLCASRPRRSGNNEQFFGPGTRLTVL.

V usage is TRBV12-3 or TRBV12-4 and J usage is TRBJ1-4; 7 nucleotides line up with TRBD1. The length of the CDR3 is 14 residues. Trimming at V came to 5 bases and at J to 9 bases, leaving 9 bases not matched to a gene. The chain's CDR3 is CASSPQGQGKKLFF. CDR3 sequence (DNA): TGTGCCAGCAGTCCACAGGGGCAAGGGAAAAAACTGTTTTTT.

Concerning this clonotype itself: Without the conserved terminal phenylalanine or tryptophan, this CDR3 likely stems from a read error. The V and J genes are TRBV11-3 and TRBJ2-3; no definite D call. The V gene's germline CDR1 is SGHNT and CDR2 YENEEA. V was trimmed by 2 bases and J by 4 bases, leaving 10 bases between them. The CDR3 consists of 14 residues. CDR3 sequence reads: CASSLTQWADTQYS. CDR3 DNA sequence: TGTGCCAGCAGCTTAACACAGTGGGCAGATACGCAGTATTCC.

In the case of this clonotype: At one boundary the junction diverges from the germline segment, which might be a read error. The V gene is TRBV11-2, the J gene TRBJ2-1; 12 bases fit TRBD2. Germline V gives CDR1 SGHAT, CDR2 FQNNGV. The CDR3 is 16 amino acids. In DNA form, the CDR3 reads TGTGCCAACAGCTTTCCACTAGCGGGAGGCCCAGGAGAGCAGTCCTTC. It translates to CANSFPLAGGPGEQSF. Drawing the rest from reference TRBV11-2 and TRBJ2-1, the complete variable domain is EAGVAQSPRYKIIEKRQSVAFWCNPISGHATLYWYQQILGQGPKLLIQFQNNGVVDDSQLPKDRFSAERLKGVDSTLKIQPAKLEDSAVYLCANSFPLAGGPGEQSFGPGTRLTVL.

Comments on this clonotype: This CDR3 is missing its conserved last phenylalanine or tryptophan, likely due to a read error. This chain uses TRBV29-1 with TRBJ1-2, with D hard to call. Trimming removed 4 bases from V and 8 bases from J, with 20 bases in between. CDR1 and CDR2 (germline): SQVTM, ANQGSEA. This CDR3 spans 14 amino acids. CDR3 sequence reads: CSVARETGACGYTI. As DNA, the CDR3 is TGCAGCGTTGCCCGGGAGACGGGCGCTTGCGGCTACACCATC.

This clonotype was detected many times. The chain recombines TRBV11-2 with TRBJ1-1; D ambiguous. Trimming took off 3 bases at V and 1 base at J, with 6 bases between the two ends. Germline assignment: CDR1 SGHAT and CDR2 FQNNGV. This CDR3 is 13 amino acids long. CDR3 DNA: TGTGCCAGCAGCTTCGAGAGGAACACTGAAGCTTTCTTT. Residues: CASSFERNTEAFF.

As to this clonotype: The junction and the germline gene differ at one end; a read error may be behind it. The CDR3 nucleotides are TGTGTCAGCAGGGACTCTGGGGCCAACGTCCGGACTTTC. Amino acids: CVSRDSGANVRTF. The rearrangement joins TRBV6-1 to TRBJ2-6; D is possibly TRBD2 (6 bases). Germline CDR1 and CDR2: MNHNS and SASEGT. The CDR3 is 13 residues long.

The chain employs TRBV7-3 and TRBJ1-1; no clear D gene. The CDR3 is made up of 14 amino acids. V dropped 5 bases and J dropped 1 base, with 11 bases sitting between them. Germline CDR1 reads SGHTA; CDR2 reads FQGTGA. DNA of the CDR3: TGTGCCAGCAGCCCGGGCCCCGCGAACACTGAAGCTTTCTTT. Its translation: CASSPGPANTEAFF.

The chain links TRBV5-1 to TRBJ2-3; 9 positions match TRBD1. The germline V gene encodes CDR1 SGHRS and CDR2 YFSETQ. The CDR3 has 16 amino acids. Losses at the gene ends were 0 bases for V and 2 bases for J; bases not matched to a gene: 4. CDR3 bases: TGCGCCAGCAGCTTGGGGGGACAGGGTCTCACAGATACGCAGTATTTT. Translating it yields CASSLGGQGLTDTQYF.

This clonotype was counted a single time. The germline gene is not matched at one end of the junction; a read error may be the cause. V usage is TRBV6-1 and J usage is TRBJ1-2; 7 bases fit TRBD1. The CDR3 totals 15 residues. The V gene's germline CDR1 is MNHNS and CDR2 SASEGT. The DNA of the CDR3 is TGTGCCAGCAGTGAAGGGACAGGAACCTACTACGGCTACAACTTC. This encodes CASSEGTGTYYGYNF.

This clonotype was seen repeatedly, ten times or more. The CDR3 loop is CASSEVAGEQETQYF. The CDR3 DNA reads TGTGCCAGCAGTGAAGTAGCGGGGGAACAAGAGACCCAGTACTTC. This sequence joins TRBV6-1 and TRBJ2-5, with 9 positions matching TRBD2. The CDR3 length is 15 residues. Germline CDR1 reads MNHNS; CDR2 reads SASEGT. V shed 1 base, J shed 2 bases, and the junction held 2 bases outside the gene matches.

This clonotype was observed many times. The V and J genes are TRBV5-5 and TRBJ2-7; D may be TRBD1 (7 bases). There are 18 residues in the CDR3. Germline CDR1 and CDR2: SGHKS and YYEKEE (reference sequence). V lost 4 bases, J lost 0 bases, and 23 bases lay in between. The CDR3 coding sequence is TGTGCCAGCAGCCCCAGAGGGACCGGAGGGGACAGCTCCTACGAGCAGTACTTC. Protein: CASSPRGTGGDSSYEQYF.